The present T cell receptor (beta chain) was sequenced within a study of blood T cell repertoires in COVID-19. Overall study context: Samples came from the United States, Italy and Spain, spanning acute and convalescent COVID-19. PBMCs, B-cell-depleted T cells, or T cells provided the cDNA or gDNA that made up the material.

Two negative PCRs, clearance, or symptom resolution characterized the recovered Cohort 3 donors. In the authors' methods: Amplifying reference gene primers gave estimates of nucleated cell counts. Assay used: immunoSEQ multiplex PCR; TCRdb lists only in-frame clones, some missing. Clonal size and the V and J genes are those of that table, whereas D and trimming came from the DNA. The sample records about 330,000 clones, about 90% being singletons. The CDR3 spans 15 residues. Germline values: CDR1 MDHEN, CDR2 SYDVKM. V shed 2 bases and J shed 0 bases, with 10 bases lying between them. Sequencing was done on a sample of PBMCs or T cells enriched from blood (not recorded which). The TCR sequence derives from a woman in her twenties or thirties who had recovered from COVID-19. This chain uses TRBV28 with TRBJ1-1; no definite D call. The CDR3 is CASSLNVALNTEAFF. The CDR3 nucleotides are TGTGCCAGCAGTTTAAATGTGGCATTGAACACTGAAGCTTTCTTT.